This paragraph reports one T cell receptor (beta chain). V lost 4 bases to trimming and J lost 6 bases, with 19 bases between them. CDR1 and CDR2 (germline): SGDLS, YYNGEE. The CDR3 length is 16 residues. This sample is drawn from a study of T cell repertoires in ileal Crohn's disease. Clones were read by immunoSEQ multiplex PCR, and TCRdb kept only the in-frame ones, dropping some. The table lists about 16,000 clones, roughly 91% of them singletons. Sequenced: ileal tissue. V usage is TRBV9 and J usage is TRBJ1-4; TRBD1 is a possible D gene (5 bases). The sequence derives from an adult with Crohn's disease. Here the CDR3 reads CASSPGVTEVYEKLFF. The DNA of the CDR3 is TGTGCCAGCAGCCCGGGGGTTACAGAAGTATATGAAAAACTGTTTTTT. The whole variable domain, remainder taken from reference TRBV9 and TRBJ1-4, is DSGVTQTPKHLITATGQRVTLRCSPRSGDLSVYWYQQSLDQGLQFLIQYYNGEERAKGNILERFSAQQFPDLHSELNLSSLELGDSALYFCASSPGVTEVYEKLFFGSGTQLSVL.